Each of the 26 T cell receptor beta chains below was sequenced from the same sample in a study of CD8+CD57+ T cells in acquired aplastic anemia. Patients chosen for sequencing had shown CD8+CD57+ cell expansion by flow cytometry. The template for TCR beta VDJ and CDR3 sequence profiling was genomic DNA. TCRdb fed the reads into MiXCR, producing one record per CDR3 protein. The table records tens of thousands of distinct CDR3 sequences, about 63% of them present only once. Material for sequencing was sorted CD4+, CD8+, or CD8+CD57+ T cells (not recorded which) from PBMCs. The receptors shown here come from a human donor with aplastic anemia.

The genes are TRBV10-1 and TRBJ1-2; D not certain. V was shortened by 0 bases and J by 4 bases, with 6 bases between the two germline ends. Per the germline V gene, CDR1 is WNHNN and CDR2 is SYGVQD (reference sequence). The CDR3 extends over 13 amino acids. CDR3 loop: CASSESGFYGYTF. The CDR3 DNA reads as TGCGCCAGCAGTGAGTCAGGGTTCTATGGCTACACCTTC.

This clonotype was seen repeatedly, ten times or more. The gene calls are TRBV5-5 and TRBJ2-7; 8 bases agree with TRBD2. The CDR3 sequence is 14 residues long. Germline V gene lookup returns CDR1 SGHKS and CDR2 YYEKEE (reference sequence). The V and J ends lost 4 bases and 2 bases, in that order; junction bases with no gene match: 5. Here the CDR3 reads CASSLRRGAYEQYF. The DNA for the CDR3 is TGTGCCAGCAGCCTAAGGCGGGGGGCCTACGAGCAGTACTTC.

The V call is TRBV4-3, the J call TRBJ1-5; the D gene is possibly TRBD1 (5 bases). The CDR3 loop spans 15 amino acids. CDR1 is LGHNA, CDR2 YSLEER, per germline. With 0 bases removed from V and 9 bases from J, the gap between germline ends came to 15 bases. The DNA of the CDR3 is TGCGCCAGCAGCCAAGATAGGGGTCAGGGTCGGCCCCAGCATTTT. Translating it yields CASSQDRGQGRPQHF.

This rearrangement joins TRBV10-3 to TRBJ2-7; 7 bases fit TRBD2. With V trimmed by 6 bases and J by 2 bases, 1 base remained unmatched. Germline-derived CDR1 and CDR2 are ENHRY and SYGVKD. The CDR3 covers 12 residues. The CDR3 nucleotides are TGTGCCATCAGCGGGACTACCTACGAGCAGTACTTC. This gives the protein CAISGTTYEQYF.

Ten or more counts support this clonotype. This rearrangement joins TRBV7-6 to TRBJ1-3; D possibly corresponds to TRBD1 (6 bases). V was pared by 5 bases and J by 0 bases, with 17 bases between. The CDR3 runs to 17 residues. Germline CDR1 SGHVS, CDR2 FNYEAQ. The CDR3 spells CASSPRRPGASGNTIYF. The CDR3 DNA reads as TGTGCCAGCAGCCCCCGGAGGCCAGGGGCCTCTGGAAACACCATATATTTT.

The rearrangement links TRBV10-3 to TRBJ2-5, with 10 bases that match TRBD2. CDR3 length equals 15 residues. Germline loops: CDR1 ENHRY, CDR2 SYGVKD. Losses at the gene ends were 0 bases for V and 5 bases for J; bases not matched to a gene: 3. Here the CDR3 reads CAISESLAGVETQYF. The CDR3 region has the DNA TGTGCCATCAGTGAGTCGCTAGCGGGGGTTGAGACCCAGTACTTC.

The rearrangement links TRBV15 to TRBJ2-3, with 7 bases identical to TRBD2. The CDR3 sequence is 14 residues long. V dropped 0 bases and J dropped 3; count of bases not matched to a gene: 0. Per the germline V gene, CDR1 is LNHNV and CDR2 is YYDKDF (reference sequence). CDR3 in DNA: TGTGCCACCAGCAGAGAGGGAGGGACAGATACGCAGTATTTT. Translating gives CATSREGGTDTQYF.

The chain is built from TRBV7-3 and TRBJ2-7, with a tentative D call TRBD2 (7 bases). The CDR3 extends over 16 amino acids. Germline V gives CDR1 SGHTA, CDR2 FQGTGA. V lost 5 bases and J lost 4, with 21 bases in between. The CDR3 sequence is CASSLPGDYSFYEQYF. As DNA, the CDR3 is TGTGCCAGCAGCCTTCCAGGGGACTATTCCTTTTACGAGCAGTACTTC.

The rearrangement joins TRBV7-9 to TRBJ1-2, with no clear D. This CDR3 is 12 amino acids long. V lost 1 base to trimming and J lost 4 bases, with 4 bases between them. CDR1 and CDR2 (germline): SEHNR, FQNEAQ (reference sequence). The CDR3, as DNA: TGTGCCAGCAGCTTAGGACCCTATGGCTACACCTTC. Its protein product is CASSLGPYGYTF. Complete variable domain (other parts from reference TRBV7-9 and TRBJ1-2): DTGVSQNPRHKITKRGQNVTFRCDPISEHNRLYWYRQTLGQGPEFLTYFQNEAQLEKSRLLSDRFSAERPKGSFSTLEIQRTEQGDSAMYLCASSLGPYGYTFGSGTRLTVV.

The chain joins TRBV10-3 to TRBJ1-6; perhaps TRBD1 as D (5 bases). The CDR3 is 18 amino acids. Trimming stripped 0 bases from V and 8 bases from J, with 20 bases between. CDR1 ENHRY and CDR2 SYGVKD come from the germline V gene. CDR3 residues: CAISESTLGTLKDSPLHF. The CDR3 DNA reads TGTGCCATCAGTGAGTCGACGTTGGGGACTTTAAAGGATTCACCCCTCCACTTT.

This clonotype was recorded once. The rearrangement joins TRBV7-9 to TRBJ2-7, with D unresolved. Per germline, CDR1 SEHNR and CDR2 FQNEAQ (reference sequence). The CDR3 covers 13 residues. Trimming removed 5 bases at V and 7 bases at J, with 15 bases between. Written as DNA, the CDR3 is TGTGCCAGCAGCCCGACACGGCCGGGTGAGCAGTACTTC. As protein: CASSPTRPGEQYF.

This chain connects TRBV15 to TRBJ1-2, with D possibly matching TRBD1 (6 bases). V was clipped by 0 bases and J by 4 bases, with 9 bases between them. The germline V gene has CDR1 LNHNV and CDR2 YYDKDF (reference sequence). This CDR3 comprises 14 residues. DNA for the CDR3: TGTGCCACCAGCAGAGAGGACAGTATCTATGGCTACACCTTC. This codes for CATSREDSIYGYTF.

The chain uses TRBV25-1 and TRBJ1-1; TRBD1 might be the D (6 bases). This CDR3 has 18 residues. Trimming pared 4 bases from V and 0 bases from J, leaving 21 bases between. Germline CDR1 MGHDK, CDR2 SYGVNS. The CDR3 loop reads CASSGSGRLRDMNTEAFF. The CDR3 bases are TGTGCCAGCAGTGGATCGGGCAGGTTGAGGGACATGAACACTGAAGCTTTCTTT.

The CDR3 nucleotides are TGTGCCAGTAACCACAGTCCCGGGACAGGGGGGTACGGCACTGAAGCTTTCTTT. This translates into CASNHSPGTGGYGTEAFF. The genes are TRBV19 and TRBJ1-1, with 11 bases matching TRBD1. Trimming took 7 bases from V and 4 from J; bases not matched to a gene: 17. The CDR3 sequence is 18 residues long. Germline V gives CDR1 LNHDA, CDR2 SQIVND (reference sequence).

The chain carries TRBV30 and TRBJ2-3; weak D call: TRBD1 (6 bases). The V gene lost 3 bases and the J gene lost 2 bases, with 15 bases spanning the gap. The CDR3 is 15 amino acids. CDR1 and CDR2 (germline): GTSNPN, SVGIG (reference sequence). CDR3 residues: CAWSHAGVVTDTQYF. DNA of the CDR3: TGTGCCTGGAGCCACGCAGGGGTAGTCACAGATACGCAGTATTTT.

This chain joins TRBV19 and TRBJ1-2; TRBD1 agrees at 8 bases. The length of the CDR3 is 14 residues. Germline CDR1 reads LNHDA; CDR2 reads SQIVND (reference sequence). V was clipped by 6 bases and J by 0 bases; unmatched bases: 3. CDR3 DNA: TGTGCCAGTAGGAGGACAGGGACTAACTATGGCTACACCTTC. Its protein is CASRRTGTNYGYTF.

With regard to this clonotype: One end of the junction does not line up with germline, which may come from a read error. The genes are TRBV2 and TRBJ1-5; D gene uncertain. Per germline, CDR1 SNHLY and CDR2 FYNNEI. The CDR3 consists of 14 residues. In DNA form, the CDR3 reads TGTGCCAGCAGCGAAGCGAATAGCAATCAGCCCCAGCATTTT. Translating gives CASSEANSNQPQHF.

The chain employs TRBV2 and TRBJ1-5; D is uncertain. The CDR3 is 14 residues long. The V end lost 7 bases, the J end lost 0 bases, and 10 bases lay between the germline ends. The germline CDR1 and CDR2 sequences are SNHLY and FYNNEI. CDR3 in DNA: TGTGCCAGCACCTCTAGGGATAGCAATCAGCCCCAGCATTTT. Amino acid sequence: CASTSRDSNQPQHF.

The chain combines TRBV20-1 with TRBJ2-4; perhaps TRBD2 as D (7 bases). CDR1 is DFQATT, CDR2 SNEGSKA, per germline (reference sequence). The CDR3 runs 17 residues. The V gene lost 1 base and the J gene lost 3 bases, with 19 bases spanning the gap. The CDR3 DNA follows: TGCAGTGCTAGAGGGGTACGGGGGGCCGAGTTCAAAAACATTCAGTACTTC. This gives the protein CSARGVRGAEFKNIQYF.

The chain carries TRBV12-3 or TRBV12-4 and TRBJ1-1, with no clear D. Trimming removed 6 bases from V and 4 bases from J, with 12 bases in between. The length of the CDR3 is 13 residues. The CDR3 sequence: CASRDGIATEAFF. The DNA of the CDR3 is TGTGCCAGCAGGGACGGAATTGCCACTGAAGCTTTCTTT.

The rearrangement joins TRBV20-1 to TRBJ2-2, with a possible D match to TRBD1 (6 bases). The length of the CDR3 is 15 residues. Germline values: CDR1 DFQATT, CDR2 SNEGSKA (reference sequence). V gave up 5 bases and J gave up 0 bases, with 13 bases separating them. The CDR3 protein is CSAGRQDTNTGELFF. The CDR3 DNA reads TGCAGTGCTGGGAGACAGGATACGAACACCGGGGAGCTGTTTTTT.

The rearrangement uses TRBV20-1 and TRBJ1-2; perhaps TRBD1 as D (6 bases). The CDR3 length is 14 residues. Trimming shortened V by 3 bases and J by 6 bases, and 17 bases separated the two germline ends. CDR1 is DFQATT and CDR2 is SNEGSKA in the germline V gene (reference sequence). This chain's CDR3 is CSASSLEQGNGYTF. As DNA, the CDR3 is TGCAGTGCTAGTTCCCTGGAGCAGGGGAATGGCTACACCTTC.

This clonotype appeared many times. The J gene is TRBJ1-5, the V gene TRBV5-5; D gene unclear. Germline V gives CDR1 SGHKS, CDR2 YYEKEE (reference sequence). V dropped 4 bases and J dropped 3 bases, with 8 bases sitting between them. The CDR3 runs to 13 residues. The CDR3 sequence: CASSLRPNQPQHF. The CDR3 DNA reads TGTGCCAGCAGCCTACGACCCAATCAGCCCCAGCATTTT.

The DNA of the CDR3 is TGTGCCAGCAGCGGGAGGAACACTGAAGCTTTCTTT. This sequence encodes CASSGRNTEAFF. The chain carries TRBV6-1 and TRBJ1-1, with D unclear. Germline V lookup: CDR1 MNHNS, CDR2 SASEGT. V was cut by 6 bases and J by 1 base, with 6 bases left in between. This CDR3 contains 12 residues.

This clonotype appeared many times. The genes are TRBV5-1 and TRBJ2-3; 9 bases are a match to TRBD2. V was clipped by 4 bases and J by 2 bases; unmatched bases: 8. Germline CDR1 reads SGHRS; CDR2 reads YFSETQ. The CDR3 is 16 amino acids. CDR3 amino acids: CASSVASGGPTDTQYF. The CDR3 bases are TGCGCCAGCAGCGTCGCAAGCGGGGGGCCCACAGATACGCAGTATTTT.

The chain couples TRBV6-2 or TRBV6-3 to TRBJ1-2, with 7 nucleotides matching TRBD1. The CDR3 is made up of 15 amino acids. From germline, CDR1 is MNHEY and CDR2 SVGEGT. Trimming cost V 6 bases and J 6 bases; bases outside gene matches: 13. The CDR3 DNA sequence: TGTGCCAGCAGCATCCGACAGGGACCGAGGAATGGCTACACCTTC. This translates into CASSIRQGPRNGYTF.